This passage covers 31 T cell receptor beta chains from one sample sequenced in a study of T cell changes during pregnancy in multiple sclerosis. Clones were read by immunoSEQ multiplex PCR, and TCRdb kept only the in-frame ones, dropping some. The data hold tens of thousands of clones, with 80% to 95% observed a single time. The sample consisted of CD4+ T cells from peripheral blood mononuclear cells, taken in the third trimester of pregnancy. These receptors came from a female donor in good health, enrolled as a control in a pregnancy study.

This chain links TRBV11-2 with TRBJ1-1; maybe TRBD1 (5 bases). V was cut by 0 bases and J by 3 bases, with 11 bases left in between. This CDR3 is 15 amino acids long. The germline V gene encodes CDR1 SGHAT and CDR2 FQNNGV. CDR3 residues: CASSLERRVDTEAFF. CDR3 nucleotide sequence: TGTGCCAGCAGCTTAGAGCGCAGGGTGGACACTGAAGCTTTCTTT.

The genes are TRBV29-1 and TRBJ1-1; D might be TRBD1 (5 bases). The V end was cut by 8 bases, the J end by 1 base, with 11 bases between. The CDR3 extends over 12 amino acids. Looked up from germline, CDR1 is SQVTM and CDR2 is ANQGSEA. CDR3 coding DNA: TGCAGCTACCTAACAGGGAACACTGAAGCTTTCTTT. Translated: CSYLTGNTEAFF.

DNA for the CDR3: TGTGCCAGCTCAACGACCTTGTCAGGGGGTGCATCCTACAATGAGCAGTTCTTC. Translating it yields CASSTTLSGGASYNEQFF. V usage is TRBV18 and J usage is TRBJ2-1, with 7 bases identical to TRBD1. The CDR3 runs 18 residues. CDR1 is KGHSH, CDR2 LQKENI, per germline. With V trimmed by 5 bases and J by 1 base, 14 bases remained unmatched.

V usage is TRBV7-9 and J usage is TRBJ2-7, with D maybe TRBD2 (6 bases). This CDR3 is 15 amino acids long. Germline V gene lookup returns CDR1 SEHNR and CDR2 FQNEAQ (reference sequence). The V end lost 0 bases, the J end lost 5 bases, and 14 bases lay between the germline ends. The CDR3, as DNA: TGTGCCAGCAGCTTAGCTGGGGTCGGGGGTAACGAGCAGTACTTC. Protein product: CASSLAGVGGNEQYF.

The chain recombines TRBV19 with TRBJ1-5; 8 positions match TRBD1. V shed 8 bases, J shed 3 bases, and the junction held 12 bases outside the gene matches. The V gene's germline CDR1 is LNHDA and CDR2 SQIVND (reference sequence). This CDR3 has 16 residues. CDR3 bases: TGTGCCAGTCGCGAGGGGACAGGCGGCTTCAATCAGCCCCAGCATTTT. Its translation: CASREGTGGFNQPQHF. Supplemented by reference TRBV19 and TRBJ1-5, the full variable domain reads DGGITQSPKYLFRKEGQNVTLSCEQNLNHDAMYWYRQDPGQGLRLIYYSQIVNDFQKGDIAEGYSVSREKKESFPLTVTSAQKNPTAFYLCASREGTGGFNQPQHFGDGTRLSIL.

The J gene is TRBJ2-7, the V gene TRBV25-1, with TRBD2 matching 10 bases. CDR3 length: 15 amino acids. Germline V gene lookup returns CDR1 MGHDK and CDR2 SYGVNS. J lost 0 bases, V lost 10 bases, and 9 bases had no gene match. This CDR3 reads CATRISGGASYEQYF. CDR3 sequence (DNA): TGTGCCACCCGAATAAGCGGGGGGGCCTCCTACGAGCAGTACTTC.

This clone has a single count. The rearrangement joins TRBV18 to TRBJ2-6; D is perhaps TRBD2 (6 bases). This CDR3 is built from 17 residues. V dropped 3 bases and J dropped 0 bases, with 12 bases sitting between them. Germline V gives CDR1 KGHSH, CDR2 LQKENI. CDR3 DNA: TGTGCCAGCTCACCGGCAGGGAGGAACTCTGGGGCCAACGTCCTGACTTTC. Translating gives CASSPAGRNSGANVLTF.

The chain couples TRBV6-4 to TRBJ1-1; D unresolved. CDR3 length: 13 residues. The germline CDR1 and CDR2 sequences are MRHNA and SNTAGT. V lost 7 bases, J lost 4 bases, and 13 bases lay in between. The CDR3, as DNA: TGTGCCAGCAAGGTCCGGGCGGGCACTGAAGCTTTCTTT. Translating gives CASKVRAGTEAFF.

The J gene is TRBJ1-2, the V gene TRBV15, with 8 bases that match TRBD1. After removal of 0 bases from V and 6 bases from J, the junction contained 9 bases not matched to a gene. Germline CDR1 LNHNV, CDR2 YYDKDF (reference sequence). CDR3 size: 16 residues. CDR3 residues: CATSRDRWTGKDGYTF. Here the CDR3 DNA reads TGTGCCACCAGCAGAGATCGGTGGACAGGGAAGGATGGCTACACCTTC. The whole variable domain, remainder taken from reference TRBV15 and TRBJ1-2, is DAMVIQNPRYQVTQFGKPVTLSCSQTLNHNVMYWYQQKSSQAPKLLFHYYDKDFNNEADTPDNFQSRRPNTSFCFLDIRSPGLGDTAMYLCATSRDRWTGKDGYTFGSGTRLTVV.

This rearrangement joins TRBV28 to TRBJ2-3, with a tentative D call TRBD2 (6 bases). V lost 8 bases and J 6 bases, leaving 15 bases between the germline ends. The V gene's germline CDR1 is MDHEN and CDR2 SYDVKM. The CDR3 is made up of 13 amino acids. The CDR3 sequence is CASVAGGRDTQYF. CDR3 in DNA: TGTGCCAGCGTTGCTGGGGGGAGGGATACGCAGTATTTT.

The chain uses TRBV7-8 and TRBJ1-5; D remains unclear. CDR3 length equals 17 residues. V gave up 1 base and J gave up 0 bases, with 13 bases separating them. Germline CDR1 reads SGHVS; CDR2 reads FQNEAQ. Here the CDR3 reads CASSLGVGGVSNQPQHF. CDR3 coding DNA: TGTGCCAGCAGCTTAGGGGTTGGCGGGGTTAGCAATCAGCCCCAGCATTTT.

The chain joins TRBV5-4 to TRBJ2-1; unclear D gene. This CDR3 is 14 amino acids long. Germline V gene data show CDR1 as SGHNT and CDR2 as YYREEE (reference sequence). Trimming pared 0 bases from V and 6 bases from J, leaving 10 bases between. The CDR3 DNA reads TGTGCCAGCAGCTTGGGGCAGAAGTCCAATGAGCAGTTCTTC. It encodes CASSLGQKSNEQFF. Complete variable domain (other parts from reference TRBV5-4 and TRBJ2-1): ETGVTQSPTHLIKTRGQQVTLRCSSQSGHNTVSWYQQALGQGPQFIFQYYREEENGRGNFPPRFSGLQFPNYSSELNVNALELDDSALYLCASSLGQKSNEQFFGPGTRLTVL.

The V and J genes are TRBV6-5 and TRBJ2-2, with 10 bases fitting TRBD2. The germline V gene has CDR1 MNHEY and CDR2 SVGAGI. V shed 7 bases and J 8 bases; nucleotides not matched to a gene: 10. The CDR3 consists of 15 residues. The CDR3 is CASIRRAGGVGELFF. CDR3 DNA: TGTGCCAGCATTCGTCGAGCGGGGGGGGTGGGGGAGCTGTTTTTT.

The V gene is TRBV5-5, the J gene TRBJ1-5; D might be TRBD1 (5 bases). The V gene's germline CDR1 is SGHKS and CDR2 YYEKEE (reference sequence). The CDR3 length is 15 residues. The V gene lost 1 base and the J gene lost 4 bases, with 12 bases spanning the gap. Written as DNA, the CDR3 is TGTGCCAGCAGCTTGCAGGACGGACAAAATCAGCCCCAGCATTTT. Its translation: CASSLQDGQNQPQHF.

V is TRBV7-2 and J is TRBJ1-5; D is perhaps TRBD1 (5 bases). V lost 5 bases and J lost 4, with 12 bases in between. Germline CDR1 SGHTA, CDR2 FQGNSA. The CDR3 has 14 residues. The CDR3 coding sequence is TGTGCCAGCAGCAACAATTACAGGAATCAGCCCCAGCATTTT. Protein sequence: CASSNNYRNQPQHF.

This chain joins TRBV4-1 and TRBJ1-3, with D unclear. Deletions cut 1 base from V and 4 bases from J, with 14 bases between. The germline V gene encodes CDR1 MGHRA and CDR2 YSYEKL. The CDR3 length is 16 residues. The CDR3 nucleotides are TGCGCCAGCAGCCAAGCGGGGAGTACCGGGGGAAACACCATATATTTT. Translated, it gives CASSQAGSTGGNTIYF.

The chain employs TRBV9 and TRBJ2-5; TRBD2 aligns across 8 bases. The length of the CDR3 is 15 residues. Per germline, CDR1 SGDLS and CDR2 YYNGEE. Trimming removed 5 bases from V and 3 bases from J; junction bases left unmatched: 9. The CDR3 reads CASSLGSGAKETQYF. The CDR3 DNA reads TGTGCCAGCAGTCTCGGTAGCGGGGCTAAAGAGACCCAGTACTTC.

This rearrangement joins TRBV5-1 to TRBJ1-5; 7 bases agree with TRBD1. Germline V gives CDR1 SGHRS, CDR2 YFSETQ. After removal of 4 bases from V and 2 bases from J, the junction contained 3 bases not matched to a gene. This CDR3 spans 14 amino acids. The CDR3 reads CASSQGDGNQPQHF. DNA for the CDR3: TGCGCCAGCAGCCAGGGGGACGGCAATCAGCCCCAGCATTTT.

The CDR3 sequence is CSVEDRGGVGYTF. As DNA, the CDR3 is TGCAGCGTTGAAGATAGGGGGGGCGTTGGCTACACCTTC. The rearrangement joins TRBV29-1 to TRBJ1-2; a possible D gene is TRBD1 (6 bases). The length of the CDR3 is 13 residues. Germline CDR1 reads SQVTM; CDR2 reads ANQGSEA. V was trimmed by 0 bases and J by 7 bases, leaving 12 bases between them.

This clone appeared a few times. The chain couples TRBV14 to TRBJ1-1; TRBD1 matches 7 bases. J gave up 1 base and V 3 bases, and 5 bases lay outside the gene matches. CDR1 SGHDN and CDR2 FVKESK come from the germline V gene. There are 15 residues in the CDR3. The CDR3 spells CASSHLTGQNTEAFF. CDR3 in DNA: TGTGCCAGCAGCCACCTGACAGGGCAGAACACTGAAGCTTTCTTT.

The chain employs TRBV7-8 and TRBJ2-5; 9 bases align to TRBD2. Per germline, CDR1 SGHVS and CDR2 FQNEAQ. Trimming at V came to 0 bases and at J to 5 bases, leaving 10 bases not matched to a gene. CDR3 length equals 17 residues. The CDR3 sequence: CASSLAAPVAGGETQYF. CDR3 nucleotide sequence: TGTGCCAGCAGCTTAGCCGCGCCGGTGGCGGGGGGGGAGACCCAGTACTTC.

This chain uses TRBV5-1 with TRBJ1-1, with 8 bases matching TRBD1. Trimming removed 4 bases from V and 2 bases from J; junction bases left unmatched: 10. CDR3 length: 16 amino acids. Looked up from germline, CDR1 is SGHRS and CDR2 is YFSETQ. DNA of the CDR3: TGCGCCAGCAGCGACGGACAGGGTCTGATTAACACTGAAGCTTTCTTT. Translation: CASSDGQGLINTEAFF.

The V and J genes are TRBV6-1 and TRBJ2-3, with 8 bases that match TRBD2. Germline V CDR1 and CDR2: MNHNS, SASEGT. The CDR3 is 12 residues long. Trimming took 6 bases from V and 9 from J; bases not matched to a gene: 5. The CDR3 here is CASRPPGGTQYF. DNA of the CDR3: TGTGCCAGCAGGCCCCCGGGAGGGACGCAGTATTTT.

The chain joins TRBV7-2 to TRBJ2-7; 10 bases agree with TRBD1. V was clipped by 4 bases and J by 3 bases; unmatched bases: 6. The CDR3 is 15 amino acids. Germline CDR1 and CDR2: SGHTA and FQGNSA. The CDR3 region is CASSSIRTGGYEQYF. CDR3 nucleotide sequence: TGTGCCAGCAGCTCGATCAGGACAGGGGGCTACGAGCAGTACTTC.

This clone was detected once. The chain recombines TRBV27 with TRBJ1-1; the D is unclear. The ends were cut back, 3 bases at V and 6 bases at J, with 5 bases in the middle. The CDR3 runs 11 residues. CDR1 MNHEY and CDR2 SMNVEV come from the germline V gene (reference sequence). In DNA, the CDR3 is TGTGCCAGCAGTTTTGGAGCTGAAGCTTTCTTT. Its protein is CASSFGAEAFF.

This clone was observed a handful of times. V is TRBV11-2 and J is TRBJ2-7; 10 positions match TRBD2. J was trimmed by 4 bases and V by 3 bases; bases with no gene match: 3. This CDR3 has 14 residues. Per germline, CDR1 SGHAT and CDR2 FQNNGV. CDR3 nucleotide sequence: TGTGCCAGCAGCTTGCCTAGCGGGGGTTACGAGCAGTACTTC. This gives the protein CASSLPSGGYEQYF.

The table lists this clone with a few counts. This sample includes further DNA sequences coding for the same CDR3. The chain combines TRBV4-2 with TRBJ1-1; TRBD1 might be the D (5 bases). The CDR3 has 16 residues. Per germline, CDR1 LGHNA and CDR2 YNFKEQ. Trimming removed 1 base from V and 0 bases from J, with 12 bases in between. CDR3 sequence: CASSQVGAVLNTEAFF. The CDR3, as DNA: TGTGCCAGCAGCCAAGTTGGGGCGGTCCTGAACACTGAAGCTTTCTTT.

This chain joins TRBV5-1 and TRBJ2-7, with 8 bases aligning to TRBD1. This CDR3 contains 14 residues. The J segment lost 6 bases and the V segment lost 0 bases, leaving 5 bases of the junction unmatched. From germline, CDR1 is SGHRS and CDR2 YFSETQ. The CDR3 bases are TGCGCCAGCAGCTTGGGGACAGGGTGGGGCGAGCAGTACTTC. This sequence encodes CASSLGTGWGEQYF.

V is TRBV6-6 and J is TRBJ1-6; the D is unclear. Trimming left V 8 bases short and J 10 bases short, with 12 bases between. CDR1 is MNHNY, CDR2 SVGAGI, per germline (reference sequence). CDR3 length equals 12 residues. In nucleotides, the CDR3 is TGTGCCAGCCGGAGGGAAAACTCACCCCTCCACTTT. Its translation: CASRRENSPLHF.

Comment on this clone: A junction boundary mismatches the germline segment, possibly from a read error. The V and J genes are TRBV19 and TRBJ2-3, with 9 bases fitting TRBD2. Germline-derived CDR1 and CDR2 are LNHDA and SQIVND (reference sequence). The length of the CDR3 is 15 residues. CDR3 coding DNA: TGTGCCAGTAGAGGGCGCGGGACTAGCAGAGATACGCAGTATTTT. It is translated as CASRGRGTSRDTQYF.

The chain recombines TRBV7-8 with TRBJ1-3; no firm D call. V lost 3 bases, J lost 1 base, and 7 bases lay in between. From germline, CDR1 is SGHVS and CDR2 FQNEAQ. The CDR3 totals 14 residues. CDR3: CASSLAGSGNTIYF. The CDR3, as DNA: TGTGCCAGCAGCTTGGCGGGTTCTGGAAACACCATATATTTT. Together with reference TRBV7-8 and TRBJ1-3, the CDR3 gives the full variable domain: GAGVSQSPRYKVAKRGQDVALRCDPISGHVSLFWYQQALGQGPEFLTYFQNEAQLDKSGLPSDRFFAERPEGSVSTLKIQRTQQEDSAVYLCASSLAGSGNTIYFGEGSWLTVV.